This T cell receptor beta chain was identified during a study of shared clonotypes between healthy human individuals. Study overall: Researchers assigned three CD4 naive, three CD4 memory, two CD8 naive and one CD8 memory plate to each donor.

V was cut by 1 base and J by 0 bases, with 18 bases left in between. Germline V gives CDR1 SGHAT, CDR2 FQNNGV. The CDR3 sequence is 18 residues long. The DNA input per sorted-subset replicate PCR was about 220 ng, corresponding to some 27,000 T cell genomes. Here immunoSEQ multiplex PCR was the method, and the copy in TCRdb shows in-frame clones only, minus some. Counted here are roughly 500,000 clones, 90% to 97% occurring once; the ten biggest clones make up 0.05% to 0.08%. The source is a woman aged 25 to 39 in good health. The chain couples TRBV11-2 to TRBJ1-1; tentatively, D is TRBD1 (5 bases). The sequenced material came from naive CD4+ T cells sorted from blood. Subset meaning: CD45RA+ positively selected. Here the CDR3 reads CASSLAGPRHKLNTEAFF. CDR3 sequence (DNA): TGTGCCAGCAGCTTAGCAGGGCCGAGACACAAATTGAACACTGAAGCTTTCTTT.